What follows are 12 T cell receptor beta chains derived from one specimen sequenced in a study of graft-versus-host responses after intestinal transplantation. Clones were sequenced by immunoSEQ multiplex PCR, and TCRdb holds only the in-frame ones, with some missing. This sample has under 20,000 clones, with approximately 89% found just once. Sequenced here: bone marrow, sampled less than 130 days after intestinal transplantation. Every receptor here comes from a human patient who received an intestinal transplant, so some T cells may come from the graft donor.

The chain employs TRBV14 and TRBJ2-5; D ambiguous. Trimming pared 1 base from V and 7 bases from J, leaving 13 bases between. This CDR3 region has 14 residues. Germline-derived CDR1 and CDR2 are SGHDN and FVKESK. The CDR3 loop is CASSQASTWGTQYF. The CDR3 DNA is TGTGCCAGCAGCCAAGCCTCAACTTGGGGGACCCAGTACTTC.

The CDR3 here is CASSQDRRSGWGYEQYF. The CDR3 DNA sequence: TGCGCCAGCAGCCAAGATAGGCGGTCAGGGTGGGGTTACGAGCAGTACTTC. This chain links TRBV4-1 with TRBJ2-7; weak D call: TRBD1 (5 bases). V was clipped by 0 bases and J by 4 bases, with 19 bases between them. This CDR3 is 17 amino acids long. The germline V gene encodes CDR1 MGHRA and CDR2 YSYEKL.

The chain carries TRBV11-2 and TRBJ2-5; TRBD2 agrees at 7 bases. CDR1 is SGHAT, CDR2 FQNNGV, per germline. There are 16 residues in the CDR3. Trimming took 4 bases from V and 1 from J; bases not matched to a gene: 9. CDR3 bases: TGTGCCAGCAGCTCCCGGCTAGCGGTTATCCAAGAGACCCAGTACTTC. Translated: CASSSRLAVIQETQYF.

The chain joins TRBV7-8 to TRBJ2-6; D is uncertain. CDR1 SGHVS and CDR2 FQNEAQ come from the germline V gene. The CDR3 has 18 amino acids. Trimming pared 5 bases from V and 16 bases from J, leaving 33 bases between. For the CDR3, the DNA is TGTGCCAGCAGCCGGATATTGTTTACCACAAAGTCGGGCCAACGTCTGACTTTC. Amino acid sequence: CASSRILFTTKSGQRLTF.

The chain employs TRBV7-9 and TRBJ2-7; D not certain. CDR3 length: 14 amino acids. CDR1 and CDR2 from the germline V gene are SEHNR and FQNEAQ (reference sequence). Trimming cost V 5 bases and J 3 bases, with 14 bases left between them. CDR3 nucleotide sequence: TGTGCCAGCAGCCGTAGTTCACTCTTCTACGAGCAGTACTTC. Its translation is CASSRSSLFYEQYF.

This chain connects TRBV27 to TRBJ2-4; D not resolved. The CDR3 sequence is 15 residues long. Germline CDR1 and CDR2: MNHEY and SMNVEV (reference sequence). V was cut by 0 bases and J by 2 bases, with 8 bases left in between. The DNA for the CDR3 is TGTGCCAGCAGTTTATCCGATGGAACCAAAAACATTCAGTACTTC. It is translated as CASSLSDGTKNIQYF.

This sequence joins TRBV28 and TRBJ1-4, with D perhaps TRBD1 (5 bases). The CDR3 is 16 residues long. The germline V and J ends were trimmed by 6 bases and 8 bases, with 22 bases remaining between them. CDR1 and CDR2 (germline): MDHEN, SYDVKM. The chain's CDR3 is CASSYLGGAGREKLFF. The CDR3 nucleotides are TGTGCCAGCAGCTATCTTGGGGGAGCGGGTAGGGAAAAACTGTTTTTT.

The chain links TRBV28 to TRBJ1-4; perhaps TRBD1 as D (5 bases). The CDR3 consists of 16 residues. V was clipped by 4 bases and J by 4 bases, with 16 bases between them. Germline V gives CDR1 MDHEN, CDR2 SYDVKM. The CDR3, as DNA: TGTGCCAGCAGTTCCCCTAAGGGACGGGTTAATGAAAAACTGTTTTTT. Residues: CASSSPKGRVNEKLFF.

CDR3 region: CSVGSGAGEAFF. CDR3 nucleotides: TGCAGCGTTGGTTCGGGCGCGGGTGAAGCTTTCTTT. V gene TRBV29-1 combines with J gene TRBJ1-1; D unresolved. V lost 4 bases, J lost 7 bases, and 13 bases lay in between. Germline V gene lookup returns CDR1 SQVTM and CDR2 ANQGSEA. The CDR3 totals 12 residues.

The CDR3 loop reads CASSSLFSPPNYEQYF. The CDR3 region has the DNA TGTGCCAGCAGCTCTCTTTTTTCCCCCCCCAACTACGAGCAGTACTTC. The chain joins TRBV7-2 to TRBJ2-7; D gene uncertain. Germline CDR1 reads SGHTA; CDR2 reads FQGNSA. CDR3 length: 16 amino acids. Trimming left V 4 bases short and J 3 bases short, with 19 bases between.

The chain carries TRBV9 and TRBJ2-1; no firm D call. V lost 4 bases and J lost 4, with 9 bases in between. Germline V gene lookup returns CDR1 SGDLS and CDR2 YYNGEE. The length of the CDR3 is 13 residues. The CDR3 spells CASSPGPYNEQFF. CDR3 in DNA: TGTGCCAGCAGCCCCGGACCTTACAATGAGCAGTTCTTC.

The gene calls are TRBV7-9 and TRBJ2-4; 7 bases line up with TRBD1. The germline V gene has CDR1 SEHNR and CDR2 FQNEAQ (reference sequence). This CDR3 comprises 15 residues. After removal of 4 bases from V and 8 bases from J, the junction contained 11 bases not matched to a gene. CDR3 coding DNA: TGTGCCAGCAGCTCCGGGGACAGCACGACGGACATTCAGTACTTC. Protein sequence: CASSSGDSTTDIQYF.